These 17 T cell receptor beta chains were all obtained from the same sample, sequenced in a study of T cells after yellow fever vaccination. TCRdb redid the calling of the 5' RACE reads with MiXCR, one entry per CDR3 protein. The table includes 200,000 to 300,000 distinct CDR3 sequences, more than 6.5% detected once. Here the sequenced sample was CD4+ T cells sorted from PBMCs, taken on the day of the yellow fever booster vaccination. The receptor source for this set is a man younger than 40 who received the YFV17D yellow fever vaccine.

This clonotype was picked up many times. The V gene is TRBV10-1, the J gene TRBJ2-2; D is undetermined. Trimming removed 5 bases at V and 0 bases at J, with 10 bases between. Looked up from germline, CDR1 is WNHNN and CDR2 is SYGVQD (reference sequence). CDR3 length: 15 amino acids. The CDR3 DNA sequence: TGCGCCAGCAGTCGACTTGGGGCGAACACCGGGGAGCTGTTTTTT. Its translation: CASSRLGANTGELFF.

This sequence joins TRBV6-5 and TRBJ1-5; D is uncertain. Germline CDR1 and CDR2: MNHEY and SVGAGI. This CDR3 comprises 13 residues. V lost 8 bases, J lost 0 bases, and 8 bases lay in between. Here the CDR3 reads CASHLYSNQPQHF. Here the CDR3 DNA reads TGTGCCAGCCATTTATATAGCAATCAGCCCCAGCATTTT.

The table lists this clonotype with many counts. CDR3 bases: TGTGCCAGCATCAATAGCGGGGTTGCCTACAATGAGCAGTTCTTC. Translation: CASINSGVAYNEQFF. The chain is built from TRBV3-1 and TRBJ2-1; TRBD2 matches 8 bases. CDR1 LGHDT and CDR2 YNNKEL come from the germline V gene (reference sequence). Trimming took 7 bases from V and 2 from J; bases not matched to a gene: 7. The CDR3 consists of 15 residues.

The chain recombines TRBV6-2 or TRBV6-3 with TRBJ1-5; D unclear. V gave up 2 bases and J gave up 5 bases, with 13 bases separating them. The CDR3 spans 15 residues. Germline CDR1 reads MNHEY; CDR2 reads SVGEGT. The CDR3, as DNA: TGTGCCAGCAGTTACCGAAGGCCGCCCGATCAGCCCCAGCATTTT. Translated, it gives CASSYRRPPDQPQHF.

This clonotype was found many times. This chain connects TRBV6-4 to TRBJ2-3; 7 bases fit TRBD1. The V gene's germline CDR1 is MRHNA and CDR2 SNTAGT. The CDR3 is made up of 15 amino acids. J gave up 0 bases and V 2 bases, and 2 bases lay outside the gene matches. The CDR3: CASSDRGHSTDTQYF. CDR3 nucleotide sequence: TGTGCCAGCAGTGACAGGGGGCATAGCACAGATACGCAGTATTTT.

This clonotype has at least ten counts. The V gene is TRBV18, the J gene TRBJ2-1, with a weak D call TRBD2 (5 bases). The V gene's germline CDR1 is KGHSH and CDR2 LQKENI. The CDR3 is made up of 12 amino acids. Trimming pared 6 bases from V and 9 bases from J, leaving 12 bases between. The CDR3 here is CASSYTRGEQFF. The CDR3 DNA is TGTGCCAGCTCTTACACACGGGGTGAGCAGTTCTTC.

The rearrangement uses TRBV5-4 and TRBJ2-2; maybe TRBD2 (7 bases). CDR1 is SGHNT, CDR2 YYREEE, per germline (reference sequence). The CDR3 is made up of 15 amino acids. V lost 4 bases and J lost 6, with 16 bases in between. For the CDR3, the DNA is TGTGCCAGCAGCCCCGGGGGGAGGACAGCCGGGGAGCTGTTTTTT. Its translation: CASSPGGRTAGELFF.

This clonotype was seen ten or more times. The chain combines TRBV5-1 with TRBJ2-1; tentatively, D is TRBD2 (6 bases). Germline V gene lookup returns CDR1 SGHRS and CDR2 YFSETQ. The CDR3 loop spans 15 amino acids. Trimming pared 2 bases from V and 3 bases from J, leaving 12 bases between. The CDR3 bases are TGCGCCAGCAGCTTTTGGGGAGGAGACTACAATGAGCAGTTCTTC. It encodes CASSFWGGDYNEQFF.

This clonotype occurred many times. This sequence joins TRBV7-2 and TRBJ1-2; D call uncertain. CDR1 and CDR2 (germline): SGHTA, FQGNSA. This CDR3 has 12 residues. V shed 3 bases and J shed 4 bases, with 6 bases lying between them. The CDR3 here is CASSFSPYGYTF. In DNA form, the CDR3 reads TGTGCCAGCAGCTTTTCCCCCTATGGCTACACCTTC.

The chain has TRBV4-3 and TRBJ2-7; D ambiguous. V lost 0 bases to trimming and J lost 0 bases, with 6 bases between them. From germline, CDR1 is LGHNA and CDR2 YSLEER. The CDR3 totals 14 residues. The chain's CDR3 is CASSQETVSYEQYF. CDR3 nucleotides: TGCGCCAGCAGCCAAGAGACGGTCTCCTACGAGCAGTACTTC.

This chain connects TRBV20-1 to TRBJ2-3; TRBD2 aligns across 13 bases. J was trimmed by 4 bases and V by 3 bases; bases with no gene match: 7. Germline CDR1 DFQATT, CDR2 SNEGSKA (reference sequence). This CDR3 has 16 amino acids. DNA for the CDR3: TGCAGTGCTAGGAGTCGGACTAGCGGGAGCCCAGATACGCAGTATTTT. It encodes CSARSRTSGSPDTQYF.

The J gene is TRBJ2-3, the V gene TRBV7-2, with D hard to call. Germline lookup yields CDR1 SGHTA and CDR2 FQGNSA. This CDR3 is 11 amino acids long. V lost 5 bases and J 14 bases, leaving 14 bases between the germline ends. The CDR3 coding sequence is TGTGCCAGCAGCACCCAAGGGATATGGTATTTT. Its protein product is CASSTQGIWYF.

Many counts were recorded for this clonotype. The CDR3 nucleotides are TGTGCCAGCAGCTTCTCAGTTACTAGGTCCTACGAGCAGTACTTC. This translates into CASSFSVTRSYEQYF. The rearrangement links TRBV5-5 to TRBJ2-7; possibly TRBD2 for D (5 bases). The CDR3 loop spans 15 amino acids. CDR1 is SGHKS, CDR2 YYEKEE, per germline (reference sequence). V was pared by 2 bases and J by 1 base, with 13 bases between.

For this clonotype: The junction and the germline gene differ at one end; a read error may be behind it. V usage is TRBV7-7 and J usage is TRBJ2-2; 9 nucleotides match TRBD1. Germline CDR1 SSHAT, CDR2 FNYEAQ (reference sequence). CDR3 length: 14 amino acids. In nucleotides, the CDR3 is TGTGCTAGCAGCCCGGACAGGGGCCCCGGGGAGCTGTTTTTT. It specifies CASSPDRGPGELFF. The variable domain in full, with the rest retrieved from reference TRBV7-7 and TRBJ2-2, is GAGVSQSPRYKVTKRGQDVTLRCDPISSHATLYWYQQALGQGPEFLTYFNYEAQPDKSGLPSDRFSAERPEGSISTLTIQRTEQRDSAMYRCASSPDRGPGELFFGEGSRLTVL.

The V and J genes are TRBV7-2 and TRBJ2-3, with a weak D call TRBD2 (6 bases). Germline CDR1 is SGHTA and CDR2 is FQGNSA. The CDR3 extends over 15 amino acids. V was trimmed by 5 bases and J by 5 bases, leaving 17 bases between them. This CDR3 reads CASSQAAGRGDTQYF. CDR3 coding DNA: TGTGCCAGCAGCCAAGCGGCGGGGAGAGGAGATACGCAGTATTTT. The variable domain in full, with the rest retrieved from reference TRBV7-2 and TRBJ2-3, is GAGVSQSPSNKVTEKGKDVELRCDPISGHTALYWYRQSLGQGLEFLIYFQGNSAPDKSGLPSDRFSAERTGGSVSTLTIQRTQQEDSAVYLCASSQAAGRGDTQYFGPGTRLTVL.

The rearrangement uses TRBV5-1 and TRBJ2-1; tentatively, D is TRBD2 (6 bases). The CDR3 covers 16 residues. Germline V gene data show CDR1 as SGHRS and CDR2 as YFSETQ. Trimming took 4 bases from V and 5 from J, leaving 19 bases between them. The CDR3 DNA follows: TGCGCCAGCAGCCCCCGGTCCCGCGGGGTCGACAATGAGCAGTTCTTC. This sequence encodes CASSPRSRGVDNEQFF.

This clonotype has at least ten counts. The V gene is TRBV24-1, the J gene TRBJ2-1, with 7 bases that match TRBD2. Trimming took 11 bases from V and 3 from J; bases not matched to a gene: 21. Germline V gene data show CDR1 as KGHDR and CDR2 as SFDVKD. The CDR3 spans 18 residues. CDR3 region: CANHRVSPGGLYYNEQFF. The CDR3 nucleotides are TGTGCCAACCACCGAGTCTCACCGGGAGGCCTCTACTACAATGAGCAGTTCTTC.